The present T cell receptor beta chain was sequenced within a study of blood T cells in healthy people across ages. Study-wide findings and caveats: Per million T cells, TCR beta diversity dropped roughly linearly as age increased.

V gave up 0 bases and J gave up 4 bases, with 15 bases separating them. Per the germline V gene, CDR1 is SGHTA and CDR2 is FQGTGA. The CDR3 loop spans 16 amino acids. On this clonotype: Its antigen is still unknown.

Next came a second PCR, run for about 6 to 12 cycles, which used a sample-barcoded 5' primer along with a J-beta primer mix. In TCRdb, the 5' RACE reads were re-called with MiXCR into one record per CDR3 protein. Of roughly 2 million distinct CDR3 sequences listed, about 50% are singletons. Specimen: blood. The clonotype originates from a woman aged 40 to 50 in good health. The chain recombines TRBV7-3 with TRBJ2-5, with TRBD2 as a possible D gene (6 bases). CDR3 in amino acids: CASSLTGGVGGETQYF. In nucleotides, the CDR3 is TGTGCCAGCAGCTTAACTGGCGGGGTGGGAGGAGAGACCCAGTACTTC.